A single sample is the source of the 6 T cell receptor beta chains below, sequenced in a study of regulatory T cells in long-lasting Graves disease. HTBI primers from iRepertoire and Arm-PCR of CDR3 regions yielded the TCR beta libraries. TCRdb used MiXCR to reprocess the multiplex PCR reads, holding one entry per CDR3 protein. Altogether about 530,000 distinct CDR3 sequences are present, about 16% being singletons, with the ten largest covering just under 25%. Time point specified: newly diagnosed GD, antithyroid drugs for less than 3 months. PBMC RNA was the source of the TCR library. These data were also reused for a study on T cells in Graves' hyperthyroidism and ophthalmopathy.

Sequencing used peripheral blood mononuclear cells (PBMCs), obtained at new diagnosis, from a patient treated with antithyroid drugs. Receptors were obtained from a middle-aged woman with Graves disease.

Many counts were recorded for this clonotype. The rearrangement uses TRBV2 and TRBJ2-3; 10 bases fit TRBD1. CDR3 length: 15 amino acids. The V gene end was trimmed by 4 bases and the J gene end by 0 bases; junction bases not matched to a gene: 1. Per germline, CDR1 SNHLY and CDR2 FYNNEI. The CDR3 sequence is CASSGQGASTDTQYF. CDR3 DNA: TGTGCCAGCAGTGGACAGGGGGCAAGCACAGATACGCAGTATTTT.

In this sample, this clonotype turned up many times. The chain uses TRBV13 and TRBJ2-3, with D perhaps matching TRBD1 or TRBD2 (6 bases each). V lost 4 bases and J lost 5, with 19 bases in between. This CDR3 spans 16 amino acids. Germline V gene data show CDR1 as PRHDT and CDR2 as FYEKMQ (reference sequence). CDR3 nucleotide sequence: TGTGCCAGCAGCTCACAGGAGGGGGTAGGGCGAGATACGCAGTATTTT. Amino acids: CASSSQEGVGRDTQYF.

A few counts support this clonotype. The V call is TRBV19, the J call TRBJ1-6; the D gene is possibly TRBD1 (5 bases). The CDR3 is 17 residues long. Germline V gene sequence: CDR1 LNHDA, CDR2 SQIVND (reference sequence). V gave up 5 bases and J gave up 5 bases, with 19 bases separating them. CDR3 nucleotides: TGTGCCAGTAGTTACATTCGGGACCCCGTTAATAATTCACCCCTCCACTTT. The encoded protein is CASSYIRDPVNNSPLHF.

This clonotype came up many times. The J gene is TRBJ2-3, the V gene TRBV4-1, with 7 nucleotides matching TRBD2. There are 19 residues in the CDR3. V was clipped by 5 bases and J by 0 bases; unmatched bases: 17. CDR1 is MGHRA and CDR2 is YSYEKL in the germline V gene. DNA for the CDR3: TGCGCCAGCAGCTACCAAGGGGCGAGCGGGACGACTAGCACAGATACGCAGTATTTT. Protein: CASSYQGASGTTSTDTQYF.

This clonotype has ten or more counts. The CDR3 protein is CASSPFEDSQPFF. CDR3 nucleotides: TGTGCCAGCTCCCCATTCGAGGACAGTCAACCTTTCTTT. The V and J genes are TRBV18 and TRBJ1-1; D is possibly TRBD1 (6 bases). The germline V and J ends were trimmed by 6 bases and 12 bases, with 20 bases remaining between them. The CDR3 extends over 13 amino acids. Looked up from germline, CDR1 is KGHSH and CDR2 is LQKENI.

Only a few counts were recorded for this clonotype. The V and J genes are TRBV30 and TRBJ1-5; D is ambiguous. Germline V lookup: CDR1 GTSNPN, CDR2 SVGIG (reference sequence). The CDR3 runs to 13 residues. V was shortened by 0 bases and J by 6 bases, with 9 bases between the two germline ends. The CDR3 DNA reads TGTGCCTGGAGTGTAGTGGCTGGTCAGCCCCAGCATTTT. This encodes CAWSVVAGQPQHF.